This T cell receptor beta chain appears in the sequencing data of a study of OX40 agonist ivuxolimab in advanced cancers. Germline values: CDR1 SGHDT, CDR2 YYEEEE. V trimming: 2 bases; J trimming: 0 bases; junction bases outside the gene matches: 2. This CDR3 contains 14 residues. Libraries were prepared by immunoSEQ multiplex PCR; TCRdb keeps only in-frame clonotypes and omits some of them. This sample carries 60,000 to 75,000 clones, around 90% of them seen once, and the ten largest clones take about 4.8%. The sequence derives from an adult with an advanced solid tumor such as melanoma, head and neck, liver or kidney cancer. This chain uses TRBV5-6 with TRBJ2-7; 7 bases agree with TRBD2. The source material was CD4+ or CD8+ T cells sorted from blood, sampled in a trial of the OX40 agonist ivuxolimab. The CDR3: CASSLGTTSYEQYF. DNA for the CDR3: TGTGCCAGCAGCTTAGGGACTACCTCCTACGAGCAGTACTTC. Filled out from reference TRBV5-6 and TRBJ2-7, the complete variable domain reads DAGVTQSPTHLIKTRGQQVTLRCSPKSGHDTVSWYQQALGQGPQFIFQYYEEEERQRGNFPDRFSGHQFPNYSSELNVNALLLGDSALYLCASSLGTTSYEQYFGPGTRLTVT.